The clone carrying this TCR beta chain turned up a few times. Some clones are missing from TCRdb's copy, which holds only in-frame ones; the method was immunoSEQ multiplex PCR. The sample yields some 87,000 clones, 84% seen once. Germline trimming cut 5 bases from V and 4 bases from J; bases unmatched to any gene: 4. Germline CDR1 is LNHDA and CDR2 is SQIVND (reference sequence). The CDR3 sequence is 13 residues long. This sample is drawn from a study of control samples from healthy donors and cancer patients. The gene calls are TRBV19 and TRBJ1-2; 7 bases are a match to TRBD1. Source material: PBMCs. The sequence was obtained from a man between 60 and 75 years old with head and neck cancer. The DNA of the CDR3 is TGTGCCAGTAGTGACAGGGAAGGCTATGGCTACACCTTC. Translated: CASSDREGYGYTF. The whole variable domain, remainder taken from reference TRBV19 and TRBJ1-2, is DGGITQSPKYLFRKEGQNVTLSCEQNLNHDAMYWYRQDPGQGLRLIYYSQIVNDFQKGDIAEGYSVSREKKESFPLTVTSAQKNPTAFYLCASSDREGYGYTFGSGTRLTVV.